These T cell receptor beta chains were read from a single sample in a study of PD-1 blockade in classical Hodgkin lymphoma. Assay: immunoSEQ multiplex PCR; the TCRdb copy retains only in-frame clones and omits some. This sample has about 17,000 clones, with just under 80% found just once. The specimen was CD4+ T cells from blood, collected before the fourth cycle of nivolumab. All receptors derive from a human donor with classical Hodgkin lymphoma. The CDR3 runs from the conserved cysteine through the conserved F or W. D genes are given only for firm matches. Only part of the rows carry a size: once, few, many, or a class if the clone is expanded.

length,size,V,D,J,CDR3,DNA
14,-,TRBV5-5,-,TRBJ1-3,CASSRGSSGNTIYF,TGTGCCAGCAGCCGAGGGAGCTCTGGAAACACCATATATTTT
15,-,TRBV7-8,-,TRBJ2-7,CASSRGLTGVGEQYF,TGTGCCAGCAGCCGGGGGCTGACGGGAGTAGGGGAGCAGTACTTC
16,once,TRBV7-6,TRBD1,TRBJ2-5,CASSLAGTVYQETQYF,TGTGCCAGCAGCTTAGCCGGGACAGTTTACCAAGAGACCCAGTACTTC
13,-,TRBV15,-,TRBJ1-1,CATSRTMNTEAFF,TGTGCCACCAGCAGGACGATGAACACTGAAGCTTTCTTT
16,-,TRBV13,TRBD1,TRBJ2-3,CASSFDRVAGTDTQYF,TGTGCCAGCAGCTTCGACAGGGTTGCGGGCACAGATACGCAGTATTTT
17,-,TRBV19,TRBD2,TRBJ2-1,CASSIWTSGSSYNEQFF,TGTGCCAGTAGTATTTGGACTAGCGGGAGCTCCTACAATGAGCAGTTCTTC
12,-,TRBV28,-,TRBJ2-1,CASSLSGNEQFF,TGTGCCAGCAGTCTTAGCGGCAATGAGCAGTTCTTC
15,-,TRBV11-2,-,TRBJ2-3,CASSFGQTSTDTQYF,TGTGCCAGCAGCTTTGGACAAACTAGCACAGATACGCAGTATTTT
15,-,TRBV18,-,TRBJ2-7,CASSPSGQSSYEQYF,TGTGCCAGCTCACCAAGTGGCCAGTCCTCCTACGAGCAGTACTTC
15,-,TRBV11-1,TRBD2,TRBJ2-1,CASSLGTGGDNEQFF,TGTGCCAGCAGCTTAGGGACGGGAGGGGACAATGAGCAGTTCTTC
14,-,TRBV2,TRBD1,TRBJ2-7,CASTLRDRVNEQYF,TGTGCCAGCACCCTTCGGGACAGGGTCAACGAGCAGTACTTC
13,-,TRBV7-7,-,TRBJ2-5,CASSLGVGETQYF,TGTGCCAGCAGCTTGGGAGTTGGGGAGACCCAGTACTTC
11,-,TRBV29-1,TRBD1,TRBJ1-2,CRVGQGDGYTF,TGCAGAGTTGGACAGGGTGATGGCTACACCTTC
14,-,TRBV5-1,-,TRBJ2-7,CASSLVGGTYEQYF,TGCGCCAGCAGCTTGGTCGGCGGAACCTACGAGCAGTACTTC
12,-,TRBV5-8,-,TRBJ2-7,CASSRRGYEQYF,TGTGCCAGCAGCCGACGGGGCTACGAGCAGTACTTC
15,-,TRBV6-1,-,TRBJ2-2,CASSEAYLVNGELFF,TGTGCCAGCAGTGAAGCCTATTTAGTAAACGGGGAGCTGTTTTTT